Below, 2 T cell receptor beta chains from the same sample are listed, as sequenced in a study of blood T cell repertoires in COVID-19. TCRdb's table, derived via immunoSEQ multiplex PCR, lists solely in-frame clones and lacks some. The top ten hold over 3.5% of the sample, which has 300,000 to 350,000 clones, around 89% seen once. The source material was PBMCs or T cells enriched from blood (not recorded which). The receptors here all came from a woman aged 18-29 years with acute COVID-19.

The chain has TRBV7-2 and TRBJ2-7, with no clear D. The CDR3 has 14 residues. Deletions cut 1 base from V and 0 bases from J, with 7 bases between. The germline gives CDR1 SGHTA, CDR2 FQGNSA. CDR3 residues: CASSLEQFSYEQYF. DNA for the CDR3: TGTGCCAGCAGCTTAGAACAGTTCTCCTACGAGCAGTACTTC.

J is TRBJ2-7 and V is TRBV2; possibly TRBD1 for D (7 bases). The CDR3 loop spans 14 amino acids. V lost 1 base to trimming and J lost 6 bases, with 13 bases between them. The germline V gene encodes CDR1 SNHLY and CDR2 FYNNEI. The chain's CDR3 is CASSEERQGGEQYF. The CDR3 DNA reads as TGTGCCAGCAGTGAAGAGAGGCAGGGGGGCGAGCAGTACTTC.